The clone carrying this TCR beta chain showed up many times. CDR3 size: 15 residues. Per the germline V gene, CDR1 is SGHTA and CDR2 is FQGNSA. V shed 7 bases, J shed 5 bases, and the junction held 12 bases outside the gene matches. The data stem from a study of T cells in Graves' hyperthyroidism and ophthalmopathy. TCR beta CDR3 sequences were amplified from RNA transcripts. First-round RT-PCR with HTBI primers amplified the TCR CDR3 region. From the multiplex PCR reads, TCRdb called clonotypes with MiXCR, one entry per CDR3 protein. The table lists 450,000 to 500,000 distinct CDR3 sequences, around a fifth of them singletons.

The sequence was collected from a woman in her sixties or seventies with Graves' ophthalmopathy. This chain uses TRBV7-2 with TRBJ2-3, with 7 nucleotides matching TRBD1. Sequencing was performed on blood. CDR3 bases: TGTGCCAGCACCGGAGGACAGGCTCCTATAGATACGCAGTATTTT. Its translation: CASTGGQAPIDTQYF.